These 17 T cell receptor beta chains share one sample of origin, sequenced in a study of blood T cell repertoires in COVID-19. Measured with immunoSEQ multiplex PCR; TCRdb has only the in-frame clones, and not every one. The sample lists 330,000 or so clones; around nine tenths were seen once. The sequenced sample was peripheral blood. The origin of the receptors is a woman aged 60-75 years with COVID-19, enrolled during active disease.

This clone has only a few counts. The J gene is TRBJ1-1, the V gene TRBV4-1; no firm D call. The CDR3 loop spans 15 amino acids. Germline values: CDR1 MGHRA, CDR2 YSYEKL. Trimming left V 3 bases short and J 1 base short, with 12 bases between. The CDR3 is CASSQRAGANTEAFF. The CDR3 DNA reads as TGCGCCAGCAGCCAGAGGGCCGGCGCGAACACTGAAGCTTTCTTT.

V is TRBV29-1 and J is TRBJ1-1; TRBD1 is a possible D gene (6 bases). Per germline, CDR1 SQVTM and CDR2 ANQGSEA. Between the trimmed V and J ends, which lost 4 bases and 1 base, there was a span of 13 bases. CDR3 length equals 14 residues. CDR3 in DNA: TGCAGCGTTGGGGGGACACCAAAGAACACTGAAGCTTTCTTT. Translation gives CSVGGTPKNTEAFF.

DNA for the CDR3: TGTGCCAGCCGACTAGCGGGGGGCCATGAGCAGTTCTTC. It yields the protein CASRLAGGHEQFF. V and J are TRBV27 and TRBJ2-1, with 13 bases fitting TRBD2. Germline CDR1 reads MNHEY; CDR2 reads SMNVEV (reference sequence). The CDR3 extends over 13 amino acids. Trimming removed 8 bases from V and 8 bases from J; junction bases left unmatched: 3.

V is TRBV2 and J is TRBJ2-1; 14 bases line up with TRBD2. V trimming: 7 bases; J trimming: 7 bases; junction bases outside the gene matches: 6. The CDR3 totals 15 residues. Germline CDR1 is SNHLY and CDR2 is FYNNEI. Written as DNA, the CDR3 is TGTGCCAGCACCTCGACTAGCGGGGGGGCAAATGAGCAGTTCTTC. This encodes CASTSTSGGANEQFF.

This chain uses TRBV18 with TRBJ1-6; D possibly corresponds to TRBD1 (5 bases). The V and J ends lost 3 bases and 5 bases respectively, with 11 bases between them. CDR1 KGHSH and CDR2 LQKENI come from the germline V gene. This CDR3 region has 15 residues. CDR3 residues: CASSPAGMDNSPLHF. DNA of the CDR3: TGTGCCAGCTCACCCGCAGGGATGGATAATTCACCCCTCCACTTT.

This chain connects TRBV6-5 to TRBJ1-1; D is undetermined. The germline V and J ends were trimmed by 7 bases and 1 base, with 13 bases remaining between them. Germline loops: CDR1 MNHEY, CDR2 SVGAGI. The CDR3 is made up of 14 amino acids. CDR3: CASNPKTPNTEAFF. CDR3 in DNA: TGTGCCAGCAATCCAAAAACACCGAACACTGAAGCTTTCTTT.

The chain carries TRBV4-2 and TRBJ1-2; TRBD1 matches 10 bases. The CDR3 consists of 15 residues. Germline lookup yields CDR1 LGHNA and CDR2 YNFKEQ. V lost 2 bases and J lost 8; bases outside the gene matches: 8. This CDR3 is CASSQSRRDRGGYTF. The CDR3 nucleotides read TGTGCCAGCAGCCAATCCCGAAGGGACAGGGGAGGCTACACCTTC.

V and J are TRBV7-3 and TRBJ2-1; no reliable D call. From germline, CDR1 is SGHTA and CDR2 FQGTGA. CDR3 size: 13 residues. V lost 5 bases and J lost 8, with 13 bases in between. The CDR3: CASSLRAADEQFF. CDR3 bases: TGTGCCAGCAGCCTAAGGGCAGCCGATGAGCAGTTCTTC.

This sequence joins TRBV19 and TRBJ1-5, with 12 positions matching TRBD1. V gave up 4 bases and J gave up 0 bases; unmatched junction bases: 7. This CDR3 is built from 18 residues. The germline V gene encodes CDR1 LNHDA and CDR2 SQIVND (reference sequence). The CDR3 DNA is TGTGCCAGTAGTACCTCGGGACAGGGGGCCTATAGCAATCAGCCCCAGCATTTT. Amino acid sequence: CASSTSGQGAYSNQPQHF.

The chain is built from TRBV10-3 and TRBJ1-1; TRBD1 agrees at 7 bases. This CDR3 has 14 amino acids. V trimming: 9 bases; J trimming: 6 bases; junction bases outside the gene matches: 13. Germline CDR1 is ENHRY and CDR2 is SYGVKD. The CDR3 DNA follows: TGTGCCATTAGGGGGAGACAGGGTTGGGCTGAAGCTTTCTTT. Residues: CAIRGRQGWAEAFF.

The chain employs TRBV30 and TRBJ2-7; 8 bases align to TRBD1. The V gene end was trimmed by 2 bases and the J gene end by 4 bases; junction bases not matched to a gene: 10. The germline V gene encodes CDR1 GTSNPN and CDR2 SVGIG (reference sequence). This CDR3 spans 15 amino acids. The CDR3 loop reads CAWSIGTGRGYEQYF. The CDR3 bases are TGTGCCTGGAGTATCGGGACAGGAAGGGGTTACGAGCAGTACTTC.

The chain couples TRBV27 to TRBJ1-4, with D possibly being TRBD1 (6 bases). Trimming cost V 6 bases and J 7 bases, with 15 bases left between them. The CDR3 has 14 amino acids. In germline, CDR1 is MNHEY, CDR2 SMNVEV (reference sequence). The CDR3 DNA reads TGTGCCAGCAGAGGAGGCAGGGGCTCTGAAAAACTGTTTTTT. It codes for CASRGGRGSEKLFF. Full variable domain (rest looked up from reference TRBV27 and TRBJ1-4): EAQVTQNPRYLITVTGKKLTVTCSQNMNHEYMSWYRQDPGLGLRQIYYSMNVEVTDKGDVPEGYKVSRKEKRNFPLILESPSPNQTSLYFCASRGGRGSEKLFFGSGTQLSVL.

V usage is TRBV6-6 and J usage is TRBJ1-3, with 7 bases fitting TRBD1. The length of the CDR3 is 14 residues. Trimming removed 4 bases from V and 8 bases from J; junction bases left unmatched: 8. In germline, CDR1 is MNHNY, CDR2 SVGAGI (reference sequence). CDR3 nucleotides: TGTGCCAGCAGTTCCGGACAGGTTCGGGACACCATATATTTT. It translates to CASSSGQVRDTIYF.

This chain links TRBV7-3 with TRBJ1-1, with 10 bases fitting TRBD1. V lost 5 bases, J lost 10 bases, and 7 bases stayed unmatched. The CDR3 totals 13 residues. Germline V gene data show CDR1 as SGHTA and CDR2 as FQGTGA. Here the CDR3 reads CASSPQGQGGAFF. The CDR3 DNA reads TGTGCCAGCAGCCCCCAAGGACAGGGGGGAGCTTTCTTT.

This chain joins TRBV12-3 or TRBV12-4 and TRBJ1-5; D gene uncertain. V was trimmed by 7 bases and J by 1 base, leaving 5 bases between them. CDR3 size: 12 residues. The CDR3 region has the DNA TGTGCCAGCATTGAGAGCAATCAGCCCCAGCATTTT. Its translation: CASIESNQPQHF.

J is TRBJ2-3 and V is TRBV7-2, with D tentatively TRBD2 (6 bases). Between the trimmed V and J ends, which lost 0 bases and 1 base, there was a span of 11 bases. Per the germline V gene, CDR1 is SGHTA and CDR2 is FQGNSA. CDR3 length equals 16 residues. Written as DNA, the CDR3 is TGTGCCAGCAGCTTAGCTAGGCCTAGCGGCACAGATACGCAGTATTTT. Its translation: CASSLARPSGTDTQYF.

The rearrangement joins TRBV4-1 to TRBJ2-3, with D maybe TRBD2 (6 bases). The V end was cut by 1 base, the J end by 1 base, with 12 bases between. This CDR3 comprises 16 residues. Germline CDR1 and CDR2: MGHRA and YSYEKL. CDR3 nucleotides: TGCGCCAGCAGCCAAGCGGAGGGGTATGGCACAGATACGCAGTATTTT. It translates to CASSQAEGYGTDTQYF.